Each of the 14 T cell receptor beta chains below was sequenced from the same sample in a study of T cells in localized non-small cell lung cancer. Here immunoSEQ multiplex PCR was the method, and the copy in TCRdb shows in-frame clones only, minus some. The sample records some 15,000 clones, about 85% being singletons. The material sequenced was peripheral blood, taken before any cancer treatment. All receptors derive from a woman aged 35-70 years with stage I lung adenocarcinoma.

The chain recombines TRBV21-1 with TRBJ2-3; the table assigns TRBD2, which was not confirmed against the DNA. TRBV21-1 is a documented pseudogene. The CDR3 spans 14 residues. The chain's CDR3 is CASSKVSGTDTQYF. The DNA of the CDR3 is TGTGCCAGCAGCAAAGTGTCCGGGACAGATACGCAGTATTTT.

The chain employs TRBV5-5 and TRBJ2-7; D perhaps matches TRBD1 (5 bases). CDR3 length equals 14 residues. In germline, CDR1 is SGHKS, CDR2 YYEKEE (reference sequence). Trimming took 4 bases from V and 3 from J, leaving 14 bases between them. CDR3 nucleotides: TGTGCCAGCAGCAGGGGTGTCGGCGTCTACGAGCAGTACTTC. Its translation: CASSRGVGVYEQYF.

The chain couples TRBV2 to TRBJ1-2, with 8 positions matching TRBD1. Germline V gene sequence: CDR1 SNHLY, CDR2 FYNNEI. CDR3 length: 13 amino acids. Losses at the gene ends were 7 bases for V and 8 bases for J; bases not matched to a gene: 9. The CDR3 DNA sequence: TGTGCCAGCAACCCGGGGACAGGAAACGGCTACACCTTC. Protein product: CASNPGTGNGYTF.

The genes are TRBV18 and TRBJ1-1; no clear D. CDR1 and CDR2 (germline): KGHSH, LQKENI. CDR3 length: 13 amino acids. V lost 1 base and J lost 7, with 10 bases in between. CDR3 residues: CASSPRFGFEAFF. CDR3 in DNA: TGTGCCAGCTCACCACGATTCGGTTTTGAAGCTTTCTTT.

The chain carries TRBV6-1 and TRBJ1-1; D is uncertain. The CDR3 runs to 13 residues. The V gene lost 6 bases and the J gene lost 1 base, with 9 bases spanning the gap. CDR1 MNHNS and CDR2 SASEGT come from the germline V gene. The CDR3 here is CASRKSPNTEAFF. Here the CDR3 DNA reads TGTGCCAGCAGAAAGTCACCGAACACTGAAGCTTTCTTT.

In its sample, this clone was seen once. The CDR3 DNA follows: TGTGCCAGCAGGGGGCGAGGCATTCAGTACTTC. Translation gives CASRGRGIQYF. The chain has TRBV6-5 and TRBJ2-4; TRBD1 is a possible D gene (5 bases). The CDR3 covers 11 residues. Trimming took 6 bases from V and 9 from J, leaving 9 bases between them. Germline lookup yields CDR1 MNHEY and CDR2 SVGAGI.

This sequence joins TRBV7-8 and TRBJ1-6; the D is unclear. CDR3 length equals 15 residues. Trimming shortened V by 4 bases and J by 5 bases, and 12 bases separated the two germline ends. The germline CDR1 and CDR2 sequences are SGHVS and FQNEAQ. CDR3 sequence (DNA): TGTGCCAGCAGCTCCTATTTGGCCCATAATTCACCCCTCCACTTT. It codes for CASSSYLAHNSPLHF.

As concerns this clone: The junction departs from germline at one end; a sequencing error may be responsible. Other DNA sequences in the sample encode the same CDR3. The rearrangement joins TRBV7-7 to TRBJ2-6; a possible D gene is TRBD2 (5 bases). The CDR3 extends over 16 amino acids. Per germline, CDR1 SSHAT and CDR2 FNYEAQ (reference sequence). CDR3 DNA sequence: TGTGCTAGCAGCCCCGCGGGTGTCACTGGGGCCAACGTCCTGACTTTC. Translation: CASSPAGVTGANVLTF.

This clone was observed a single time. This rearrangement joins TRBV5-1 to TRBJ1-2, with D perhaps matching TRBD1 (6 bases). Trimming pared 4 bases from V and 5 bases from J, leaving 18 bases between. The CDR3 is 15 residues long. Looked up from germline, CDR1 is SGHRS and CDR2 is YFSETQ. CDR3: CASSHEGQPSYGYTF. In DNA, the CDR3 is TGCGCCAGCAGCCACGAAGGACAGCCAAGTTATGGCTACACCTTC.

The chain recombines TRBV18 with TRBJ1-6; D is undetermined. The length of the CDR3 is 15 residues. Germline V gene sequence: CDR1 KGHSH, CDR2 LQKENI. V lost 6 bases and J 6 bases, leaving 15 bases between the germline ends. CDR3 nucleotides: TGTGCCAGCTCCCCCTCGATAACGGGTAATTCACCCCTCCACTTT. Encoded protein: CASSPSITGNSPLHF.

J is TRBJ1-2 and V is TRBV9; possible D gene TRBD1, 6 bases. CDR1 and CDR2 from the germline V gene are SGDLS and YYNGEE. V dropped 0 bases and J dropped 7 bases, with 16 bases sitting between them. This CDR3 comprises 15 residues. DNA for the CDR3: TGTGCCAGCAGCGTAGCAGGGGCGCGGGGTTCTGGCTACACCTTC. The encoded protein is CASSVAGARGSGYTF.

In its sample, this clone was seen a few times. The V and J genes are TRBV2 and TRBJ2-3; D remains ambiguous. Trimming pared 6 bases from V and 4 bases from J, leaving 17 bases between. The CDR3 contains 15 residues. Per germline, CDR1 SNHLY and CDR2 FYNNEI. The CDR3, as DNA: TGTGCCAGCAGCCTAAGGCCTCTTCCCGCAGATACGCAGTATTTT. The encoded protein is CASSLRPLPADTQYF.

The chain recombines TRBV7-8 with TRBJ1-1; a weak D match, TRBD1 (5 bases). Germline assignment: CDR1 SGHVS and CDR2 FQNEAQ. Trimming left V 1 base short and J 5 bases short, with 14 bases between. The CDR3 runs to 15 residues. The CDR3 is CASSLEWGSGTEAFF. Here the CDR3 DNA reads TGTGCCAGCAGCTTAGAATGGGGGTCGGGGACTGAAGCTTTCTTT.

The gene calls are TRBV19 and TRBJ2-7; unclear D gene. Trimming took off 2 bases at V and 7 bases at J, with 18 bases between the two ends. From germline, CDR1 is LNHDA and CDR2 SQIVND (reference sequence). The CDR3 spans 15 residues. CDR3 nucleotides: TGTGCCAGTAGTATAACCCACCGCGGACGGCGGGAGCAGTACTTC. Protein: CASSITHRGRREQYF.